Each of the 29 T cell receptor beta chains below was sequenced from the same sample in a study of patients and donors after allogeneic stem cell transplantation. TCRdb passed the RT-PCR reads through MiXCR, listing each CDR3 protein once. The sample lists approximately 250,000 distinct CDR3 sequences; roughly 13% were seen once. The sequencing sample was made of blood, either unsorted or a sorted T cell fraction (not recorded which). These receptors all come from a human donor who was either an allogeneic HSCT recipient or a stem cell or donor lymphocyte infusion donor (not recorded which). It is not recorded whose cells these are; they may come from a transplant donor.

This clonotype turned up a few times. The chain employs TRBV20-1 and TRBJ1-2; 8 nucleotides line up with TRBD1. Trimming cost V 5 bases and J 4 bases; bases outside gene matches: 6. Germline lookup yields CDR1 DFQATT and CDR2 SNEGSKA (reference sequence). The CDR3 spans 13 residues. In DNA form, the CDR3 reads TGCAGTGCTGCAGACAGGGGACCCTATGGCTACACCTTC. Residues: CSAADRGPYGYTF.

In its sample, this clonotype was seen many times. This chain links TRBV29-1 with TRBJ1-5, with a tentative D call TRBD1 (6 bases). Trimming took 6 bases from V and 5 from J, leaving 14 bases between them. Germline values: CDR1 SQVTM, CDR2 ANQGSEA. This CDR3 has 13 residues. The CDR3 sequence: CSVARGVDQPQHF. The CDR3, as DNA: TGCAGCGTCGCAAGGGGGGTGGATCAGCCCCAGCATTTT. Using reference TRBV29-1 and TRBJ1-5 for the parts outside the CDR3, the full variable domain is SAVISQKPSRDICQRGTSLTIQCQVDSQVTMMFWYRQQPGQSLTLIATANQGSEATYESGFVIDKFPISRPNLTFSTLTVSNMSPEDSSIYLCSVARGVDQPQHFGDGTRLSIL.

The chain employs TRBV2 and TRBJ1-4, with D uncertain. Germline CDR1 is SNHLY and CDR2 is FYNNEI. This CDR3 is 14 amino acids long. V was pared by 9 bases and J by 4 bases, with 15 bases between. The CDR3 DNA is TGTGCCAGTGGAACCCCAGGCCTTAATGAAAAACTGTTTTTT. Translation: CASGTPGLNEKLFF. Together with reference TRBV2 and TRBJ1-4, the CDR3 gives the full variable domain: EPEVTQTPSHQVTQMGQEVILRCVPISNHLYFYWYRQILGQKVEFLVSFYNNEISEKSEIFDDQFSVERPDGSNFTLKIRSTKLEDSAMYFCASGTPGLNEKLFFGSGTQLSVL.

CDR3 sequence reads: CSATPAGTYSYEQYF. CDR3 nucleotide sequence: TGCAGTGCGACCCCCGCCGGGACTTATAGTTACGAGCAGTACTTC. This chain uses TRBV20-1 with TRBJ2-7, with a possible D match to TRBD2 (6 bases). With 6 bases removed from V and 4 bases from J, the gap between germline ends came to 22 bases. The CDR3 spans 15 residues. The germline gives CDR1 DFQATT, CDR2 SNEGSKA (reference sequence).

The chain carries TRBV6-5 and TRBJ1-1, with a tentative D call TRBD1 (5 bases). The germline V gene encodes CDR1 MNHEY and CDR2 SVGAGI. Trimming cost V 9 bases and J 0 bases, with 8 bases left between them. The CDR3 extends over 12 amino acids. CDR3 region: CASKGLNTEAFF. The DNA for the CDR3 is TGTGCCAGTAAGGGGTTGAACACTGAAGCTTTCTTT.

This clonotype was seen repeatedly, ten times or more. CDR3 sequence (DNA): TGCAGCGTTGAAGGCGGGGGGCTAGCGGGAGGGAATGAGCAGTTCTTC. Translation: CSVEGGGLAGGNEQFF. The chain couples TRBV29-1 to TRBJ2-1, with 12 bases aligning to TRBD2. This CDR3 region has 16 residues. Germline assignment: CDR1 SQVTM and CDR2 ANQGSEA. Unmatched junction bases numbered 8, after V lost 1 base and J lost 7 bases.

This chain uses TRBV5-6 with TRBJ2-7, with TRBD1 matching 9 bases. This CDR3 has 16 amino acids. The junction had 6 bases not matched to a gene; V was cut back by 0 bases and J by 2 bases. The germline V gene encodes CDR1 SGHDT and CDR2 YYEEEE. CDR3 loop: CASSLGDRGFTYEQYF. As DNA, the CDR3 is TGTGCCAGCAGCTTGGGCGACAGGGGGTTCACCTACGAGCAGTACTTC.

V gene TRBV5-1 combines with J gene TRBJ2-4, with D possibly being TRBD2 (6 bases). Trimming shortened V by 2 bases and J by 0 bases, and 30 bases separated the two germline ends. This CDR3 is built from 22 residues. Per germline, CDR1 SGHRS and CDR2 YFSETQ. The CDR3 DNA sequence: TGCGCCAGCAGCTTAGATGGGTTAGGTAGCGGCCGACAAGTAGGAGCCAAAAACATTCAGTACTTC. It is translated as CASSLDGLGSGRQVGAKNIQYF.

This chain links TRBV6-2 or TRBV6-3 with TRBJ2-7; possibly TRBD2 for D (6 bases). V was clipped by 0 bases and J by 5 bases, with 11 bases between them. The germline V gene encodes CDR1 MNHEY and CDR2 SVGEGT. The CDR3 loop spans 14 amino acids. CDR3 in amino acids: CASSYSKLAHEQYF. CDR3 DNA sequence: TGTGCCAGCAGTTACTCTAAACTAGCACACGAGCAGTACTTC.

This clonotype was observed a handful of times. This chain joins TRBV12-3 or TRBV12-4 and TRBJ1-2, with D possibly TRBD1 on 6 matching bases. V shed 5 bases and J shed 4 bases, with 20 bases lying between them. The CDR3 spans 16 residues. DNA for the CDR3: TGTGCCAGCAGTCCTTCAGGGGTCGTGTCGACCTATGGCTACACCTTC. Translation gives CASSPSGVVSTYGYTF.

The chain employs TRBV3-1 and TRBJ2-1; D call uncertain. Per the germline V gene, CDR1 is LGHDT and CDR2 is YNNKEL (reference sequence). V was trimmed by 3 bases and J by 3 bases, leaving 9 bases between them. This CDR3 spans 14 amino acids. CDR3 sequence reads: CASSQNRVYNEQFF. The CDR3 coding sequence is TGTGCCAGCAGCCAGAATAGAGTCTACAATGAGCAGTTCTTC.

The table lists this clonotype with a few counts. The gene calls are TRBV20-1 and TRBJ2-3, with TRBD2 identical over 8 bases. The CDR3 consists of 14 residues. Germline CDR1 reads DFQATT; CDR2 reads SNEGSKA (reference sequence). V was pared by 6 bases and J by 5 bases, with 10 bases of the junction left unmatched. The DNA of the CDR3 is TGCAGTGCACCCGGGAGGGCCAATGGAGATACGCAGTATTTT. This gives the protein CSAPGRANGDTQYF.

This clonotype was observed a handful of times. The CDR3 is CASRPPSGGPVKTGELFF. In nucleotides, the CDR3 is TGCGCCAGCAGACCCCCTAGCGGGGGGCCCGTCAAGACCGGGGAGCTGTTTTTT. The J gene is TRBJ2-2, the V gene TRBV5-1; the match to TRBD2 covers 11 bases. Germline lookup yields CDR1 SGHRS and CDR2 YFSETQ. The CDR3 consists of 18 residues. V gave up 5 bases and J gave up 5 bases; unmatched junction bases: 14.

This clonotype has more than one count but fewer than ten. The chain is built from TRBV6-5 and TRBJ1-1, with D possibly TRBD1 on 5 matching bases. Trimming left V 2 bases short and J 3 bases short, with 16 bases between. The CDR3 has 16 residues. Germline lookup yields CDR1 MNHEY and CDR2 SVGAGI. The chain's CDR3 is CASSYGAVTWDTEAFF. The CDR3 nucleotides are TGTGCCAGCAGTTACGGGGCCGTCACGTGGGACACTGAAGCTTTCTTT.

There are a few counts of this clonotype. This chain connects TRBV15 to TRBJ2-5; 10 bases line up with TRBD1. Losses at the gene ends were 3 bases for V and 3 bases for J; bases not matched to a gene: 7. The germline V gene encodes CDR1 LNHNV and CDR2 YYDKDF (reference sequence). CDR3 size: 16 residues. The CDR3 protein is CATSSWIGTGEETQYF. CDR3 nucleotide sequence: TGTGCCACCAGCAGCTGGATTGGGACAGGGGAAGAGACCCAGTACTTC.

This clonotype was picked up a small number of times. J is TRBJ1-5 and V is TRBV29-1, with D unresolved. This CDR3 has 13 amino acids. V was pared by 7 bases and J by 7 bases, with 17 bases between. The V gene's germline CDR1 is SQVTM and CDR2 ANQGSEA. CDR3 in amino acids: CSAQAGVAQPQHF. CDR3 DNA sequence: TGCAGCGCCCAAGCAGGTGTAGCACAGCCCCAGCATTTT.

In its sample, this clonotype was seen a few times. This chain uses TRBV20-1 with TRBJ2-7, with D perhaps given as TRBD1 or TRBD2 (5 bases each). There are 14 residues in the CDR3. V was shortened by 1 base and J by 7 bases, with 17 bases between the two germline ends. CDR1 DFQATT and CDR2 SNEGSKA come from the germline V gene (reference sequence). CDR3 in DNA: TGCAGTGCTAGAGCCGGGACGGGGAGCCTGGAGCAGTACTTC. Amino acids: CSARAGTGSLEQYF.

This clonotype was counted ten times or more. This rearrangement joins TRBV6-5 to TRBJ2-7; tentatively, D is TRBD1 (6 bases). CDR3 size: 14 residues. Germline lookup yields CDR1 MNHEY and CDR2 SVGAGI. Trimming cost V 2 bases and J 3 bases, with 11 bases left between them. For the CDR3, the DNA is TGTGCCAGCAGTTACGGAAGACAGGTCTACGAGCAGTACTTC. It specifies CASSYGRQVYEQYF.

CDR3 amino acids: CASSQTGANYGYTF. DNA for the CDR3: TGTGCCAGCAGCCAAACAGGGGCCAACTATGGCTACACCTTC. This rearrangement joins TRBV3-1 to TRBJ1-2; 7 positions match TRBD1. The CDR3 loop spans 14 amino acids. V lost 2 bases to trimming and J lost 2 bases; unmatched junction nucleotides: 2. Germline V CDR1 and CDR2: LGHDT, YNNKEL (reference sequence).

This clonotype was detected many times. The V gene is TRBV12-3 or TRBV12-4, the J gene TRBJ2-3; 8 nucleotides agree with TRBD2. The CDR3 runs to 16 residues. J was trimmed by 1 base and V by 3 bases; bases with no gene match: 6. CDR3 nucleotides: TGTGCCAGCAGTTTTTGGGCTAGCGGGCGCACAGATACGCAGTATTTT. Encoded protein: CASSFWASGRTDTQYF.

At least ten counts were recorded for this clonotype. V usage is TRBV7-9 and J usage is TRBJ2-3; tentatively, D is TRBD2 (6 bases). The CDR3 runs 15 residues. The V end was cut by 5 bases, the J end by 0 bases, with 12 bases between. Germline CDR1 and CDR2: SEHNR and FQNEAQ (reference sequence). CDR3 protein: CASSPGSGSTDTQYF. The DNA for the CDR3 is TGTGCCAGCAGCCCGGGAAGCGGGAGCACAGATACGCAGTATTTT. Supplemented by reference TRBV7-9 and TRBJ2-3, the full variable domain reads DTGVSQNPRHKITKRGQNVTFRCDPISEHNRLYWYRQTLGQGPEFLTYFQNEAQLEKSRLLSDRFSAERPKGSFSTLEIQRTEQGDSAMYLCASSPGSGSTDTQYFGPGTRLTVL.

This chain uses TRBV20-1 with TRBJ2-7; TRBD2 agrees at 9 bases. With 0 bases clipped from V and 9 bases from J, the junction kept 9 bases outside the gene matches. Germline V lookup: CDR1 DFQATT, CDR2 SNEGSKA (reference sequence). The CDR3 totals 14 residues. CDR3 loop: CSARDWREGRGQYF. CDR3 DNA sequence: TGCAGTGCTAGAGATTGGCGGGAGGGCCGAGGGCAGTACTTC.

CDR3 in DNA: TGTGCCAGCGGCAGTATAGCGGATACGCAGTATTTT. Translation gives CASGSIADTQYF. The rearrangement uses TRBV6-2 or TRBV6-3 and TRBJ2-3; tentative D call: TRBD2 (5 bases). Germline CDR1 reads MNHEY; CDR2 reads SVGEGT. V dropped 8 bases and J dropped 6 bases, with 12 bases sitting between them. The CDR3 length is 12 residues.

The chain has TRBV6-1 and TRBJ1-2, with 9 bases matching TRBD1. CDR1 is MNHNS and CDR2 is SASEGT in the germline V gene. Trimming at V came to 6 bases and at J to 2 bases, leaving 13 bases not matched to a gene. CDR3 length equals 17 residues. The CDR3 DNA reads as TGTGCCAGCAGCTCACAGGGGGCGGTAAGAGGAAACTATGGCTACACCTTC. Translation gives CASSSQGAVRGNYGYTF.

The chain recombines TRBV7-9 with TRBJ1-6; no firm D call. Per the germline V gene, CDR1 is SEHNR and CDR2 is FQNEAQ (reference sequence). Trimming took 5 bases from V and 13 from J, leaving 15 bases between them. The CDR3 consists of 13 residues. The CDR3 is CASSRTEFSPLHF. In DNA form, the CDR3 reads TGTGCCAGCAGCCGTACAGAATTTTCGCCCCTCCACTTT.

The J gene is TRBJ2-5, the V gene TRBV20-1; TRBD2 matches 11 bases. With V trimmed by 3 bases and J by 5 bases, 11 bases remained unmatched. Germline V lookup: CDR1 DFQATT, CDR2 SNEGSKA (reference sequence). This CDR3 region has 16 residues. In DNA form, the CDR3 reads TGCAGTGCTAGGCTGCTAGCGGGGGGTGATTGGGAGACCCAGTACTTC. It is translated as CSARLLAGGDWETQYF.

As DNA, the CDR3 is TGTGCCAGCAGCCAAGTAGGAGGGCCGAACACTGAAGCTTTCTTT. The encoded protein is CASSQVGGPNTEAFF. The V gene is TRBV4-2, the J gene TRBJ1-1, with D unclear. The CDR3 loop spans 15 amino acids. V dropped 1 base and J dropped 1 base, with 10 bases sitting between them. Germline loops: CDR1 LGHNA, CDR2 YNFKEQ.

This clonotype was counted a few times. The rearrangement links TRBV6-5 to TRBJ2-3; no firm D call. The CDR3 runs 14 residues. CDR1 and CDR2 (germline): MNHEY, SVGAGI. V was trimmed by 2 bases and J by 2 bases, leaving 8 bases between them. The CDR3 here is CASSYTVTTDTQYF. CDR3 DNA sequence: TGTGCCAGCAGTTACACGGTCACCACAGATACGCAGTATTTT.

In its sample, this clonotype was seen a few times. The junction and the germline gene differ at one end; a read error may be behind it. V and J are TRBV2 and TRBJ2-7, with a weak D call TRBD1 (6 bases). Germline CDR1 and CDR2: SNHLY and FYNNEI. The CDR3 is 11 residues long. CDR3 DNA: TGTGCCAGCAGTGAAGCCCTCCAGGGGCACTTC. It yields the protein CASSEALQGHF.